This T cell receptor beta chain was obtained from a study of PD-1 blockade in classical Hodgkin lymphoma. This table comes from immunoSEQ multiplex PCR, and its TCRdb copy is limited to in-frame clones, with some not included. The sample yields about 94,000 clones, about 92% seen once. Time point given: cycle 4 day 1 (C4D1), after 6 weeks of nivolumab. Each patient experienced a relapse that followed autologous stem cell transplantation, and brentuximab vedotin exposure varied. In germline, CDR1 is SSHAT, CDR2 FNYEAQ (reference sequence). Deletions cut 4 bases from V and 5 bases from J, with 11 bases between. This CDR3 spans 13 amino acids.

Specimen: peripheral blood mononuclear cells (PBMCs), collected before the fourth cycle of nivolumab. The sequence was obtained from a human donor with classical Hodgkin lymphoma. V gene TRBV7-7 combines with J gene TRBJ2-5; D uncertain. CDR3: CASSSSRMETQYF. The CDR3 nucleotides read TGTGCCAGCAGCTCCTCTAGGATGGAGACCCAGTACTTC.